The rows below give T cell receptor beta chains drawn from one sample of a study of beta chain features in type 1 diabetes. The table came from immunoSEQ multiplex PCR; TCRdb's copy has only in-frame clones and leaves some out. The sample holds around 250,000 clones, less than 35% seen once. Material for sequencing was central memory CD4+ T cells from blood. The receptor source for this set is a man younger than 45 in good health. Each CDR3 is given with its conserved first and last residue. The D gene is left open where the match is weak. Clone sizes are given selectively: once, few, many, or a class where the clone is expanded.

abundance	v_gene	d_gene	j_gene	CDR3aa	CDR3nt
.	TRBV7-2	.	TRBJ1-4	CASSLAVGATNEKLFF	TGTGCCAGCAGCTTAGCCGTAGGGGCAACTAATGAAAAACTGTTTTTT
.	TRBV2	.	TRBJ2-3	CANNQGPTLTDTQYF	TGTGCCAATAACCAGGGCCCCACCCTCACAGATACGCAGTATTTT
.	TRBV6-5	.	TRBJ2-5	CASSWGQGYQETQYF	TGTGCCAGCAGTTGGGGGCAGGGGTACCAAGAGACCCAGTACTTC
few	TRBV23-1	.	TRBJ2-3	CASSQSGQPSTDTQYF	TGCGCCAGCAGTCAATCGGGGCAGCCTAGCACAGATACGCAGTATTTT
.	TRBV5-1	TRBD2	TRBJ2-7	CASSWTSGSIPPYEQYF	TGCGCCAGCAGCTGGACTAGCGGGAGTATTCCTCCCTACGAGCAGTACTTC
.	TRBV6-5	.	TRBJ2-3	CASSLPGTDTQYF	TGTGCCAGCAGTTTGCCAGGGACAGATACGCAGTATTTT
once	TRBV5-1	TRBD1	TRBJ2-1	CASTLRGTVLNEQFF	TGCGCCAGCACCCTGAGAGGGACAGTCCTCAATGAGCAGTTCTTC
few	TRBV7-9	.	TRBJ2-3	CASTPPASSTDTQYF	TGTGCCAGCACCCCCCCAGCGTCTAGCACAGATACGCAGTATTTT
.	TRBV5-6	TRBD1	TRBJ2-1	CASSWKSTGGVLGEQFF	TGTGCCAGCAGCTGGAAATCGACAGGGGGCGTATTAGGCGAGCAGTTCTTC
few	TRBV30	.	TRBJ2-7	CAWSPRDNFYEQYF	TGTGCCTGGAGTCCTCGGGACAACTTCTACGAGCAGTACTTC
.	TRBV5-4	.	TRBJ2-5	CASSSDRQETQYF	TGTGCCAGCAGCTCCGACAGACAAGAGACCCAGTACTTC
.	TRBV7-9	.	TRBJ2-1	CASSLAYEQFF	TGTGCCAGCAGCTTAGCTTATGAGCAGTTCTTC